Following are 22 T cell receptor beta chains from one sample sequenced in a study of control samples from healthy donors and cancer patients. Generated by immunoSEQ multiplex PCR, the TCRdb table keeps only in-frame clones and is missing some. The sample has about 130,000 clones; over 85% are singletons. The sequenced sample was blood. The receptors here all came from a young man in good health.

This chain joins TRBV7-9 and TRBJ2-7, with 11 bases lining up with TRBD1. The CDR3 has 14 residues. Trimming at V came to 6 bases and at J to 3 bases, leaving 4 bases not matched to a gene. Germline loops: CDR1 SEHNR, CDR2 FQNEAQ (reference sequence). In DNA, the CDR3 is TGTGCCAGCAGGGACAGGGGGCCCATCTACGAGCAGTACTTC. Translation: CASRDRGPIYEQYF. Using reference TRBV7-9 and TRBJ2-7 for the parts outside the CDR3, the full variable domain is DTGVSQNPRHKITKRGQNVTFRCDPISEHNRLYWYRQTLGQGPEFLTYFQNEAQLEKSRLLSDRFSAERPKGSFSTLEIQRTEQGDSAMYLCASRDRGPIYEQYFGPGTRLTVT.

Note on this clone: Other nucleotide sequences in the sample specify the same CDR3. CDR3: CASMGVGGGRYNEQFF. The CDR3 bases are TGTGCCAGCATGGGGGTCGGGGGTGGTCGCTACAATGAGCAGTTCTTC. This chain joins TRBV21-1 and TRBJ2-1; the table's D call, TRBD2, was not checked against the DNA. TRBV21-1 is tagged as a pseudogene. The CDR3 loop spans 16 amino acids.

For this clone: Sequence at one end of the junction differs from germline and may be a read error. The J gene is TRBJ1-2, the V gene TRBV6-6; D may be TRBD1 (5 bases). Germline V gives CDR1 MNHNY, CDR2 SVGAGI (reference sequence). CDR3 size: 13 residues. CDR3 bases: TGTGCCAGCAGTTACTCGACCTACAGGTTATGGAGCTTC. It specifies CASSYSTYRLWSF.

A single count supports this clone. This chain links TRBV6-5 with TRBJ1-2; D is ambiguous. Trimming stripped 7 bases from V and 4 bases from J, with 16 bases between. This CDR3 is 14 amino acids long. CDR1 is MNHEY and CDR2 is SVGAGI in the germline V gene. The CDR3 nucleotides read TGTGCCAGCATGCCACTAGGATGGGGCTATGGCTACACCTTC. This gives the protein CASMPLGWGYGYTF.

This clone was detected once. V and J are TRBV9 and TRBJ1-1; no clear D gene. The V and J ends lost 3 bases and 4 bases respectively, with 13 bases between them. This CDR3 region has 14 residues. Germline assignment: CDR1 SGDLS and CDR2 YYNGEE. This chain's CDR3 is CASSGILPGTEAFF. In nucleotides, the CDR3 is TGTGCCAGCAGCGGAATACTCCCGGGCACTGAAGCTTTCTTT.

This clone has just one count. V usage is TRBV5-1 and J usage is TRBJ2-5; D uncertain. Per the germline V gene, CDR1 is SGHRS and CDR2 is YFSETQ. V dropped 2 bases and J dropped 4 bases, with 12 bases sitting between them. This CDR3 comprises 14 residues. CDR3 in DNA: TGCGCCAGCAGCTTTTTAGCCCAGAGAGAGACCCAGTACTTC. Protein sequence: CASSFLAQRETQYF.

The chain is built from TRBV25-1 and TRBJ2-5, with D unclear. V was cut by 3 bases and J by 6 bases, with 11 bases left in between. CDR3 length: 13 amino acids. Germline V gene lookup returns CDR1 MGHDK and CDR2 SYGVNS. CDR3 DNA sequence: TGTGCCAGCAGTGAGGTTCAACGAAAGACCCAGTACTTC. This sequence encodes CASSEVQRKTQYF.

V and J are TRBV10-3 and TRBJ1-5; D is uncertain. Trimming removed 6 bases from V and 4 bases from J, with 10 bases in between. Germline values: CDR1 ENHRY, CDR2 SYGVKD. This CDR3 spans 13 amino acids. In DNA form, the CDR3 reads TGTGCCATCAGCGTGGACGGGAATCAGCCCCAGCATTTT. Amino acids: CAISVDGNQPQHF.

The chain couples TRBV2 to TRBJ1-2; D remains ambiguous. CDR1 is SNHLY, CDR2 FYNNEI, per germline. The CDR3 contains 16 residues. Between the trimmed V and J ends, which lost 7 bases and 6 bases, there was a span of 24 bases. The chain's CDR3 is CASTTMEGLRTHGYTF. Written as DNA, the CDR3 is TGTGCCAGCACCACAATGGAGGGCCTGAGGACTCATGGCTACACCTTC.

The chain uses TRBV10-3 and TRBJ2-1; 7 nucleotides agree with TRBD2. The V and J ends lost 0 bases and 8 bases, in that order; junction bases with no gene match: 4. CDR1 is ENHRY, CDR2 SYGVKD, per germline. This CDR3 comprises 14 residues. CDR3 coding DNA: TGTGCCATCAGTGAGTCACAAGGGAGGGATGAGCAGTTCTTC. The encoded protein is CAISESQGRDEQFF.

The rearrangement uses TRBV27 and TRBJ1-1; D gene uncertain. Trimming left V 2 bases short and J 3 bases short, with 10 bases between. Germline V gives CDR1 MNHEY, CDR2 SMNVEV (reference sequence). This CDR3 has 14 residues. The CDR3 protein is CASSLMRSDTEAFF. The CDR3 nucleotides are TGTGCCAGCAGTTTAATGAGGTCGGACACTGAAGCTTTCTTT.

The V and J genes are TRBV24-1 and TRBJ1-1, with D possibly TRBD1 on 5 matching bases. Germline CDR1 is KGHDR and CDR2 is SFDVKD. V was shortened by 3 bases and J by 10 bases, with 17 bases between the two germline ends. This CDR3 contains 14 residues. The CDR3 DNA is TGTGCCACCAGTGATGATTGGACGGCCGGGGGAGCTTTCTTT. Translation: CATSDDWTAGGAFF.

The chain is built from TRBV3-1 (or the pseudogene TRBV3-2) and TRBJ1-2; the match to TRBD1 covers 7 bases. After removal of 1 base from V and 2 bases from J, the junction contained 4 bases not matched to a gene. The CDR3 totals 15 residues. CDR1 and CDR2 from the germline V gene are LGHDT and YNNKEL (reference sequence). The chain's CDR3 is CASSQGPTGNYGYTF. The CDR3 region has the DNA TGTGCCAGCAGCCAAGGGCCGACAGGGAACTATGGCTACACCTTC.

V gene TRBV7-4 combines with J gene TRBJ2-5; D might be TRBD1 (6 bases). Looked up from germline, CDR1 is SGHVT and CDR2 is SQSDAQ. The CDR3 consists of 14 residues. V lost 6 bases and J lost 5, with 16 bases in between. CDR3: CASRTSGTRETQYF. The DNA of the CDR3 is TGTGCCAGCAGAACCTCCGGGACAAGGGAGACCCAGTACTTC.

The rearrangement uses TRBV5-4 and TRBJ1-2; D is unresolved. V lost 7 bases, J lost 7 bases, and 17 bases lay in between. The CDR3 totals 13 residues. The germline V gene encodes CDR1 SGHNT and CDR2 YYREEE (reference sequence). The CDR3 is CASRPAGLGGYTF. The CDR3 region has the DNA TGTGCCAGCCGCCCCGCCGGTTTGGGTGGCTACACCTTC.

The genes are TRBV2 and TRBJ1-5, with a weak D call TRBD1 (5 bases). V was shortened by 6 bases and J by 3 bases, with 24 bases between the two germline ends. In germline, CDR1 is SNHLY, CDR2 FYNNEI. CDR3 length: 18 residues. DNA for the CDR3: TGTGCCAGCAGGCCACATCTGCGTCAGGGTAATAACAATCAGCCCCAGCATTTT. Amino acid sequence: CASRPHLRQGNNNQPQHF.

This chain's CDR3 is CASSPPETYEQYF. DNA for the CDR3: TGTGCCAGCAGCCCGCCTGAAACCTACGAGCAGTACTTC. The chain combines TRBV7-9 with TRBJ2-7, with D unresolved. The V and J ends lost 5 bases and 2 bases respectively, with 10 bases between them. Germline loops: CDR1 SEHNR, CDR2 FQNEAQ (reference sequence). CDR3 length: 13 amino acids. The full variable domain, rest sourced from reference TRBV7-9 and TRBJ2-7, is DTGVSQNPRHKITKRGQNVTFRCDPISEHNRLYWYRQTLGQGPEFLTYFQNEAQLEKSRLLSDRFSAERPKGSFSTLEIQRTEQGDSAMYLCASSPPETYEQYFGPGTRLTVT.

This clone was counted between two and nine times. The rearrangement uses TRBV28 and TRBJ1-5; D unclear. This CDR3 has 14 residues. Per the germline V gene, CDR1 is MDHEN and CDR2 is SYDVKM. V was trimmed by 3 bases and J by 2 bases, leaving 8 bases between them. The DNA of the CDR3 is TGTGCCAGCAGTTTCCTCAGTGGCAATCAGCCCCAGCATTTT. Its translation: CASSFLSGNQPQHF.

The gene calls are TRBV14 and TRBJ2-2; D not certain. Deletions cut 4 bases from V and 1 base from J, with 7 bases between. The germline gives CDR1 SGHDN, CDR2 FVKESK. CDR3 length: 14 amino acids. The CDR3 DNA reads TGTGCCAGCAGCCCGGAACGGAACACCGGGGAGCTGTTTTTT. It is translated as CASSPERNTGELFF.

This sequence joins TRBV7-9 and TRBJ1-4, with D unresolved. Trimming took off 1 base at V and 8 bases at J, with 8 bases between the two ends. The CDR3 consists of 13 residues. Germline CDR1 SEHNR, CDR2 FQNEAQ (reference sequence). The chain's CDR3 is CASSLGGNEKLFF. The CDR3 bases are TGTGCCAGCAGCTTAGGAGGGAACGAAAAACTGTTTTTT.

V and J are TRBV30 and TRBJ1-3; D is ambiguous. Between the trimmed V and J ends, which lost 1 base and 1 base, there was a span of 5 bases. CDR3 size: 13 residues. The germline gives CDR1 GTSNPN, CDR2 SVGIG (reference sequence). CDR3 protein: CAWSAESGNTIYF. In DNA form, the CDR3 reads TGTGCCTGGAGTGCAGAATCTGGAAACACCATATATTTT.

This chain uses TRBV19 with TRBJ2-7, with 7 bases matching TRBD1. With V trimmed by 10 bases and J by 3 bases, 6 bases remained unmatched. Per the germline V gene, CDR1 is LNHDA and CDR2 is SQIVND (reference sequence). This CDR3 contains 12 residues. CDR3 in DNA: TGTGCCACTTCGACAGGGAACTACGAGCAGTACTTC. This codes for CATSTGNYEQYF.